The sequence of this TCR beta chain was determined in a study of response to subunit inactivated influenza vaccine. Study findings and constraints: That few new T cells are recruited by each seasonal influenza vaccination was the authors' suggestion.

Germline V gene sequence: CDR1 SGHTS, CDR2 YDEGEE. The CDR3 runs to 15 residues. The trim removed 5 bases at V and 1 base at J, leaving 5 bases unmatched. TCRdb passed the RT-PCR reads through MiXCR, listing each CDR3 protein once. This table holds about 650,000 distinct CDR3 sequences, about 14% found once. With regard to this clonotype: Its matching antigen is unknown.

This chain connects TRBV5-8 to TRBJ2-5; 10 bases agree with TRBD2. This clonotype was obtained from a man in his fifties or sixties who received an inactivated influenza vaccine. This material consisted of PBMCs from blood, taken 14 to 15 days before vaccination. CDR3 sequence (DNA): TGTGCCAGCAGGCCTAGCGGGAGAAGCCAAGAGACCCAGTACTTC. Translated: CASRPSGRSQETQYF.